These 30 T cell receptor beta chains were sequenced from one sample in a study of long-term antiretroviral therapy in people with HIV. Version v3.0 of the immunoSEQ assay was performed at survey level. The assay was immunoSEQ multiplex PCR, and TCRdb's table has in-frame clones only and misses some. The sample holds around 4,800 clones; around 89% are singletons and the top ten take about 6.3%. The sample here was unsorted PBMCs, taken 1.3 years after starting antiretroviral therapy. These receptors all come from a woman in her fifties or sixties with HIV.

This chain joins TRBV28 and TRBJ2-7, with 12 positions matching TRBD2. Germline V lookup: CDR1 MDHEN, CDR2 SYDVKM. This CDR3 has 15 residues. V lost 5 bases to trimming and J lost 2 bases; unmatched junction nucleotides: 4. The CDR3 protein is CASSPPSGGAYEQYF. DNA of the CDR3: TGTGCCAGCAGTCCTCCTAGCGGGGGGGCCTACGAGCAGTACTTC.

The V call is TRBV19, the J call TRBJ1-5; D is possibly TRBD1 (5 bases). This CDR3 region has 16 residues. V was trimmed by 0 bases and J by 3 bases, leaving 12 bases between them. From germline, CDR1 is LNHDA and CDR2 SQIVND (reference sequence). CDR3 DNA: TGTGCCAGTAGTATAGAGGCAGGGATTATCAATCAGCCCCAGCATTTT. It yields the protein CASSIEAGIINQPQHF.

This rearrangement joins TRBV9 to TRBJ2-7; TRBD2 might be the D (5 bases). The germline V gene has CDR1 SGDLS and CDR2 YYNGEE. V lost 3 bases to trimming and J lost 3 bases, with 16 bases between them. This CDR3 region has 15 residues. CDR3 amino acids: CASSGGLPPFYEQYF. The CDR3 region has the DNA TGTGCCAGCAGCGGAGGACTTCCGCCCTTCTACGAGCAGTACTTC. Using reference TRBV9 and TRBJ2-7 for the parts outside the CDR3, the full variable domain is DSGVTQTPKHLITATGQRVTLRCSPRSGDLSVYWYQQSLDQGLQFLIQYYNGEERAKGNILERFSAQQFPDLHSELNLSSLELGDSALYFCASSGGLPPFYEQYFGPGTRLTVT.

This clone was found once. The rearrangement joins TRBV2 to TRBJ1-2, with TRBD1 matching 9 bases. Unmatched junction bases numbered 7, after V lost 6 bases and J lost 8 bases. The CDR3 totals 13 residues. Germline values: CDR1 SNHLY, CDR2 FYNNEI. The CDR3 protein is CASSVQGADGYTF. The CDR3 coding sequence is TGTGCCAGCAGCGTACAGGGGGCAGACGGCTACACCTTC.

The chain uses TRBV2 and TRBJ1-1; TRBD1 might be the D (6 bases). The CDR3 contains 14 residues. Looked up from germline, CDR1 is SNHLY and CDR2 is FYNNEI. V lost 6 bases to trimming and J lost 1 base, with 12 bases between them. The CDR3 loop reads CASSPGTQNTEAFF. CDR3 in DNA: TGTGCCAGCAGCCCCGGGACACAGAACACTGAAGCTTTCTTT.

The V gene is TRBV6-1, the J gene TRBJ2-3; no definite D call. CDR1 is MNHNS, CDR2 SASEGT, per germline. This CDR3 contains 12 residues. V was pared by 8 bases and J by 4 bases, with 10 bases between. In DNA form, the CDR3 reads TGTGCCAGCTCGACCCAAGCAGATACGCAGTATTTT. This codes for CASSTQADTQYF.

This clone was counted between two and nine times. The chain combines TRBV5-1 with TRBJ1-2; no clear D. Trimming took off 0 bases at V and 0 bases at J, with 9 bases between the two ends. Germline CDR1 and CDR2: SGHRS and YFSETQ. The length of the CDR3 is 15 residues. This CDR3 is CASSLGALANYGYTF. The CDR3 region has the DNA TGCGCCAGCAGCTTGGGAGCCCTAGCTAACTATGGCTACACCTTC. Filled out from reference TRBV5-1 and TRBJ1-2, the complete variable domain reads KAGVTQTPRYLIKTRGQQVTLSCSPISGHRSVSWYQQTPGQGLQFLFEYFSETQRNKGNFPGRFSGRQFSNSRSEMNVSTLELGDSALYLCASSLGALANYGYTFGSGTRLTVV.

The V and J genes are TRBV6-1 and TRBJ1-5; D gene uncertain. V was shortened by 8 bases and J by 0 bases, with 11 bases between the two germline ends. CDR3 length: 14 residues. Germline V gene sequence: CDR1 MNHNS, CDR2 SASEGT. The CDR3 region has the DNA TGTGCCAGCTTGGCGTCTTATAGCAATCAGCCCCAGCATTTT. Amino acid sequence: CASLASYSNQPQHF.

The rearrangement joins TRBV19 to TRBJ2-3, with 7 bases that match TRBD1. Germline V gene lookup returns CDR1 LNHDA and CDR2 SQIVND (reference sequence). The CDR3 has 16 residues. Trimming took 7 bases from V and 4 from J; bases not matched to a gene: 14. Written as DNA, the CDR3 is TGTGCCAGTAACCCCTCCTTCCAGGGGGTGGCAGATACGCAGTATTTT. This gives the protein CASNPSFQGVADTQYF.

This clone was counted once. This sequence joins TRBV5-1 and TRBJ1-3; maybe TRBD1 (5 bases). Looked up from germline, CDR1 is SGHRS and CDR2 is YFSETQ. V was shortened by 3 bases and J by 1 base, with 8 bases between the two germline ends. CDR3 length: 14 amino acids. The CDR3 DNA follows: TGCGCCAGCAGCTACGGGACTTCTGGAAACACCATATATTTT. This translates into CASSYGTSGNTIYF.

The chain combines TRBV23-1 with TRBJ2-7, with a possible D match to TRBD1 (6 bases). TRBV23-1 is an open reading frame whose function is uncertain. With 2 bases removed from V and 2 bases from J, the gap between germline ends came to 13 bases. This CDR3 region has 15 residues. The CDR3 region is CASSQSYGQPYEQYV. The CDR3 DNA reads TGCGCCAGCAGTCAAAGTTATGGACAGCCCTACGAGCAGTACGTC.

V gene TRBV21-1 combines with J gene TRBJ2-7. TRBV21-1 is tagged as a pseudogene. The CDR3 is 15 residues long. DNA for the CDR3: TGTGCCAGCACCTCAAGGTCTCACGTCCCCTACGAGCAGTACGTC. This encodes CASTSRSHVPYEQYV.

This chain connects TRBV5-4 to TRBJ2-7; no reliable D call. V was pared by 2 bases and J by 0 bases, with 12 bases between. CDR3 length: 15 residues. Germline CDR1 SGHNT, CDR2 YYREEE (reference sequence). This chain's CDR3 is CASSLVGYSSYEQYV. DNA for the CDR3: TGTGCCAGCAGCTTAGTCGGCTATAGCTCCTACGAGCAGTACGTC.

This chain uses TRBV5-1 with TRBJ2-1; 7 bases fit TRBD1. Losses at the gene ends were 0 bases for V and 7 bases for J; bases not matched to a gene: 10. Germline V lookup: CDR1 SGHRS, CDR2 YFSETQ. The CDR3 is 16 amino acids. CDR3: CASSLGSWTGTNEQFF. CDR3 nucleotides: TGCGCCAGCAGCTTGGGGTCATGGACAGGAACGAATGAGCAGTTCTTC.

The chain combines TRBV27 with TRBJ2-4, with D perhaps matching TRBD1 or TRBD2 (5 bases each). The CDR3 extends over 18 amino acids. V dropped 0 bases and J dropped 2 bases, with 17 bases sitting between them. Germline loops: CDR1 MNHEY, CDR2 SMNVEV (reference sequence). The CDR3 sequence is CASSLSGVITGTKNIQYF. CDR3 nucleotide sequence: TGTGCCAGCAGTTTATCGGGGGTCATTACGGGGACCAAAAACATTCAGTACTTC.

The rearrangement uses TRBV6-4 and TRBJ1-6, with 9 bases identical to TRBD1. Germline CDR1 and CDR2: MRHNA and SNTAGT. J lost 6 bases, V lost 1 base, and 7 bases had no gene match. This CDR3 has 17 residues. In nucleotides, the CDR3 is TGTGCCAGCAGTGACTTGGGGACAGGGCATCGTAATTCACCCCTCCACTTT. It translates to CASSDLGTGHRNSPLHF.

This chain connects TRBV10-3 to TRBJ2-5; D might be TRBD1 or TRBD2, each matching 5 bases. CDR1 is ENHRY and CDR2 is SYGVKD in the germline V gene. V was trimmed by 3 bases and J by 5 bases, leaving 22 bases between them. The CDR3 consists of 17 residues. The CDR3 region has the DNA TGTGCCATCAGTGAAGTAGAGGTGGCGAGGGGAAGGGAGACCCAGTACTTC. Translation gives CAISEVEVARGRETQYF.

This chain joins TRBV6-5 and TRBJ2-4; D is possibly TRBD2 (7 bases). The CDR3 is made up of 16 amino acids. Per the germline V gene, CDR1 is MNHEY and CDR2 is SVGAGI. Trimming removed 2 bases at V and 5 bases at J, with 16 bases between. The CDR3 reads CASSYGRGPPENIQYF. In nucleotides, the CDR3 is TGTGCCAGCAGTTACGGGCGGGGGCCTCCCGAAAACATTCAGTACTTC.

The chain is built from TRBV21-1 and TRBJ2-5; TRBD2 is the table's D call and was not checked against the DNA. TRBV21-1 is flagged as a pseudogene. The CDR3 is 15 residues long. The CDR3 DNA reads as TGTGCCAGCAGCAAAGTAGAGGAGGGCCGGGAGACCCAGTACTTC. Protein product: CASSKVEEGRETQYF.

This rearrangement joins TRBV19 to TRBJ1-5, with D tentatively TRBD1 (5 bases). There are 15 residues in the CDR3. The germline V gene encodes CDR1 LNHDA and CDR2 SQIVND (reference sequence). Trimming cost V 3 bases and J 5 bases, with 14 bases left between them. This chain's CDR3 is CASSMIGAGDQPQHF. The DNA of the CDR3 is TGTGCCAGTAGTATGATTGGGGCGGGGGATCAGCCCCAGCATTTT.

V gene TRBV18 combines with J gene TRBJ1-4; TRBD1 aligns across 9 bases. Germline values: CDR1 KGHSH, CDR2 LQKENI. Trimming cost V 3 bases and J 4 bases; bases outside gene matches: 6. There are 16 residues in the CDR3. CDR3 in amino acids: CASSPLAGQGNEKLFF. For the CDR3, the DNA is TGTGCCAGCTCACCCTTGGCGGGACAGGGTAATGAAAAACTGTTTTTT.

V gene TRBV18 combines with J gene TRBJ2-2, with D possibly matching TRBD1 (5 bases). This CDR3 comprises 13 residues. Looked up from germline, CDR1 is KGHSH and CDR2 is LQKENI. V was pared by 2 bases and J by 4 bases, with 5 bases between. DNA of the CDR3: TGTGCCAGCTCACCAACAGGCACCGGGGAGCTGTTTTTT. As protein: CASSPTGTGELFF. The full variable domain, its missing parts supplied by reference TRBV18 and TRBJ2-2, is NAGVMQNPRHLVRRRGQEARLRCSPMKGHSHVYWYRQLPEEGLKFMVYLQKENIIDESGMPKERFSAEFPKEGPSILRIQQVVRGDSAAYFCASSPTGTGELFFGEGSRLTVL.

V gene TRBV9 combines with J gene TRBJ1-2; 7 bases align to TRBD1. CDR3 length equals 12 residues. CDR1 is SGDLS, CDR2 YYNGEE, per germline. The J segment lost 7 bases and the V segment lost 7 bases, leaving 7 bases of the junction unmatched. Written as DNA, the CDR3 is TGTGCCAGCCTCGGAGGGGGCGGTGGCTACACCTTC. It specifies CASLGGGGGYTF.

This clone appeared a single time. The rearrangement links TRBV27 to TRBJ2-3, with a possible D match to TRBD1 (7 bases). This CDR3 is 15 amino acids long. V lost 0 bases to trimming and J lost 3 bases, with 10 bases between them. CDR1 and CDR2 (germline): MNHEY, SMNVEV (reference sequence). The CDR3 coding sequence is TGTGCCAGCAGTTTATCGACAGGGAGGACAGATACGCAGTATTTT. This sequence encodes CASSLSTGRTDTQYF.

This chain links TRBV7-2 with TRBJ2-3; tentatively, D is TRBD1 (6 bases). The CDR3 length is 15 residues. Deletions cut 5 bases from V and 0 bases from J, with 12 bases between. Germline V gives CDR1 SGHTA, CDR2 FQGNSA. The CDR3 region has the DNA TGTGCCAGCAGCCTCGAGGGACATAGCACAGATACGCAGTATTTT. Translated: CASSLEGHSTDTQYF.

This chain links TRBV19 with TRBJ2-3; TRBD2 matches at 7 bases. J was trimmed by 8 bases and V by 6 bases; bases with no gene match: 5. CDR1 and CDR2 from the germline V gene are LNHDA and SQIVND (reference sequence). This CDR3 comprises 12 residues. CDR3 amino acids: CASRAGVGTQYF. CDR3 DNA: TGTGCCAGTAGGGCGGGGGTAGGTACGCAGTATTTT. The full variable domain, in which reference TRBV19 and TRBJ2-3 provide the parts outside the CDR3, is DGGITQSPKYLFRKEGQNVTLSCEQNLNHDAMYWYRQDPGQGLRLIYYSQIVNDFQKGDIAEGYSVSREKKESFPLTVTSAQKNPTAFYLCASRAGVGTQYFGPGTRLTVL.

The CDR3 DNA sequence: TGTGCCAGCTCACCCCGGGCTCCCCCGGGAGAGACCCAGTACTTC. Encoded protein: CASSPRAPPGETQYF. The chain has TRBV18 and TRBJ2-5; no firm D call. Trimming left V 3 bases short and J 4 bases short, with 15 bases between. The length of the CDR3 is 15 residues. Germline loops: CDR1 KGHSH, CDR2 LQKENI.

CDR3 nucleotide sequence: TGTGCCAGCAGTCCGGGGCCCCGGCCTGTCGAGGGTCAGCCCCAGCATTTT. Amino acids: CASSPGPRPVEGQPQHF. The V call is TRBV2, the J call TRBJ1-5; the D gene is possibly TRBD1 (5 bases). Trimming took off 5 bases at V and 6 bases at J, with 23 bases between the two ends. The CDR3 consists of 17 residues. Per germline, CDR1 SNHLY and CDR2 FYNNEI.

The chain uses TRBV28 and TRBJ1-6; D not certain. Germline V gene sequence: CDR1 MDHEN, CDR2 SYDVKM. V was trimmed by 4 bases and J by 0 bases, leaving 10 bases between them. The CDR3 spans 16 residues. The CDR3 is CASSSSSNSYNSPLHF. CDR3 DNA: TGTGCCAGCAGTTCGAGCTCGAACTCCTATAATTCACCCCTCCACTTT.

The chain links TRBV7-2 to TRBJ1-3, with a weak D call TRBD1 (5 bases). In germline, CDR1 is SGHTA, CDR2 FQGNSA. CDR3 length: 12 amino acids. Deletions cut 5 bases from V and 8 bases from J, with 10 bases between. The CDR3 bases are TGTGCCAGCAGCCAACTGGGGGACACCATATATTTT. Residues: CASSQLGDTIYF.